These T cell receptor beta chains were read from a single sample in a study of cytomegalovirus exposure and HLA in healthy donors. TCRdb's table, derived via immunoSEQ multiplex PCR, lists solely in-frame clones and lacks some. In the table there are 150,000 to 200,000 clones, roughly four fifths of which are singletons. The specimen was PBMCs. These TCRs come from a girl aged 2-10 years in good health and CMV-seropositive. CDR3s include the opening cysteine and the closing phenylalanine or tryptophan.

length	V	J	CDR3
14	TRBV28	TRBJ1-3	CASSGRHFGNTIYF
13	TRBV7-3	TRBJ2-7	CASSLTSGYEQYF
13	TRBV4-1	TRBJ2-7	CASSQDRGYEQYF
20	TRBV4-1	TRBJ2-6	CASSPRLLTGGMSGANVLTF
16	TRBV30	TRBJ2-3	CACNLVGTGGQDTQYF
12	TRBV30	TRBJ1-2	CAWSGIGVGYTF
14	TRBV2	TRBJ1-2	CASRLDRGRGGYTF
17	TRBV30	TRBJ2-1	CAWSESWGSGRANEQFF
16	TRBV2	TRBJ2-6	CASSEARGAGANVLTF
14	TRBV2	TRBJ2-7	CASTRDRTHYEQYF
16	TRBV18	TRBJ2-1	CASSPAWASGNVGQFF
15	TRBV9	TRBJ2-3	CASSGGLAGADTQYF
15	TRBV6-1	TRBJ2-2	CASRIFGRVTGELFF
13	TRBV28	TRBJ1-2	CASSTRSNYGYTF
12	TRBV4-1	TRBJ2-1	CASGSSVNEQFF
15	TRBV19	TRBJ2-7	CASSILGLAGDEQYF
14	TRBV5-1	TRBJ2-5	CASQAGGVQETQYF
15	TRBV6-4	TRBJ2-2	CASSETSGNTGELFF
15	TRBV25-1	TRBJ1-3	CASSELGSSGNTIYF
16	TRBV2	TRBJ1-2	CASSSKGRGSAYGYTF
16	TRBV6-1	TRBJ1-4	CASSEFGGQGNEKLFF
14	TRBV19	TRBJ1-3	CASSTLSSGNTIYF
13	TRBV6-1	TRBJ1-2	CASSEGGNDGYTF
14	TRBV30	TRBJ1-2	CAWSVPGVYYGYTF
14	TRBV10-3	TRBJ2-2	CAHTGAGNTGELFF
15	TRBV7-5	TRBJ1-5	CARSPVRGYRQPQHF
13	TRBV18	TRBJ2-3	CASSPGRGDTQYF